This TCR beta chain was sequenced for a study of chemoradiotherapy in HPV16-positive cancers. Across the whole study: Candidate HPV-specific clones and shared TCR motifs came from a couple of HPV16-positive patients.

Study-wide results and caveats: Non-HPV-specific T cells did not expand in tumors during treatment, whereas candidate HPV-specific clones and E7-related motifs did.

The germline V gene encodes CDR1 MRHNA and CDR2 SNTAGT. There are 14 residues in the CDR3. V shed 4 bases, J shed 9 bases, and the junction held 5 bases outside the gene matches. As concerns this clone: What it binds is not known.

Sequenced by immunoSEQ multiplex PCR; TCRdb stores in-frame clones only, minus some. The sample has several thousand clones, 74% seen once. This chain uses TRBV6-4 with TRBJ1-6; 8 bases align to TRBD1. The sequence was obtained from a human donor with HPV-associated anogenital cancer. The sample was taken from a patient who underwent chemoradiotherapy. The CDR3 nucleotides read TGTGCCAGCAGTGCGACAGGGGAGGCTTCACCCCTCCACTTT. Amino acid sequence: CASSATGEASPLHF.